The clone carrying this T cell receptor (beta chain) was recorded a few times. Its antigen is unknown. These data belong to a study of response to subunit inactivated influenza vaccine. Points from the study as a whole: Seasonal influenza vaccination, on each occasion, was suggested by the authors to recruit few new T cells.

One entry per CDR3 protein, called by TCRdb with MiXCR from the RT-PCR reads. The table has around 570,000 distinct CDR3 sequences, around 11% seen once. The CDR3 covers 14 residues. The V end was cut by 5 bases, the J end by 5 bases, with 16 bases between. The germline V gene has CDR1 GTSNPN and CDR2 SVGIG (reference sequence). The sample also formed part of further work on T cells expressing NK-cell markers. From that study: The authors made TCR beta cDNA libraries by 5'RACE template switching. This switching added a universal primer site and UMIs. According to the study, TCR beta repertoires originated from sorted CD3+CD56+NKG2C+, CD3+CD56+NKG2C- and CD3+CD56-NKG2C+ T cells. The CD3+CD56-NKG2C+ fraction of a handful of donors was likewise dominated by these clonotypes.

The chain employs TRBV30 and TRBJ2-4; D is ambiguous. This clonotype originated in a man in his forties or fifties who received an inactivated influenza vaccine. The sequences come from PBMCs from blood, collected on the day of vaccination. The CDR3 reads CAWEDPGAQNIQYF. CDR3 sequence (DNA): TGTGCCTGGGAAGATCCGGGCGCGCAAAACATTCAGTACTTC.